What follows is one T cell receptor (beta chain) and its context. Its antigen is unknown. Vbeta (60) and Jbeta (13) primers were used in the PCR. Profiled with immunoSEQ multiplex PCR; TCRdb holds only in-frame clones, not every one. The sample lists 99,000 or so clones; roughly four fifths were seen once. The source of the sample is a study of cytomegalovirus exposure and HLA in healthy donors. Study-wide results and limits: Further analysis was carried out later, and it showed several of the most significant clusters appearing linked to common viral pathogens.

The V end lost 5 bases, the J end lost 2 bases, and 12 bases lay between the germline ends. This CDR3 is built from 14 residues. CDR1 and CDR2 (germline): MGHRA, YSYEKL. Sequencing input: PBMCs. The V and J genes are TRBV4-1 and TRBJ1-1, with a weak D call TRBD1 (6 bases). The clonotype was recovered from a female donor in good health and CMV-seropositive. This CDR3 reads CASSSRDTNTEAFF. CDR3 bases: TGCGCCAGCAGCAGCCGGGACACTAACACTGAAGCTTTCTTT.